This is a list of T cell receptor beta chains from one sample in a study of T cell changes during pregnancy in multiple sclerosis. The protocol was immunoSEQ multiplex PCR, while the TCRdb copy is restricted to in-frame clones and leaves out a portion. This table has tens of thousands of clones, 90% to 95% appearing once. Here the sequenced sample was peripheral blood, taken before pregnancy. Source of these receptors: a female donor with multiple sclerosis, enrolled in a pregnancy study. Both conserved end residues are part of each CDR3. D genes are given only for firm matches. The size of a clone is reported for some rows only, either as once, few or many, or as a class for expanded clones.

j_call d_call v_call clone_size cdr3_nt cdr3_aa
TRBJ1-4 - TRBV10-3 few TGTGCCACCGCCCCGGGGGGTGAAAAACTGTTTTTT CATAPGGEKLFF
TRBJ1-2 TRBD1 TRBV5-1 - TGCGCCAGCAGCTTGATAATACCGACAGGGGGTCGCGGTGGCTCGCGCTACACCTTC CASSLIIPTGGRGGSRYTF
TRBJ2-7 - TRBV7-9 once TGTGCCAGCAGCGAGACAGGTCCGGAGCAGTACTTC CASSETGPEQYF
TRBJ1-3 TRBD1 TRBV30 - TGTGCCGCCCAGGGGGTCTCTGGAAACACCATATATTTT CAAQGVSGNTIYF
TRBJ1-5 - TRBV19 - TGTGCCAGTAGTATAGAAAACCGGGGTACCCGCTATAGCAATCAGCCCCAGCATTTT CASSIENRGTRYSNQPQHF
TRBJ2-7 - TRBV7-8 - TGTGCCAGCAGCTTAGTGGGCCCCTATACTTACGAGCAGTACTTC CASSLVGPYTYEQYF
TRBJ2-1 TRBD2 TRBV7-2 - TGTGCCAGCAGCTCCAACCGGCTAGCGGGTCCATCAGGGGATGAGCAGTTCTTC CASSSNRLAGPSGDEQFF
TRBJ1-6 TRBD1 TRBV4-3 once TGCGCCAGCAGCCGCCACCGGGACAGGGGGCTGGGTTCACCCCTCCACTTT CASSRHRDRGLGSPLHF
TRBJ2-7 TRBD1 TRBV7-9 - TGTGCCAGCACCAAGGACAGGGCGATCTACGAGCAGTACTTC CASTKDRAIYEQYF
TRBJ2-1 TRBD2 TRBV9 - TGTGCCAGCAGCGCCTTAGCGGGGGCCCGCAATGAGCAGTTCTTC CASSALAGARNEQFF
TRBJ2-3 - TRBV4-3 - TGCGCCAGCAGCCAAGAAGGACGGAGGCAGGCAGATACGCAGTATTTT CASSQEGRRQADTQYF
TRBJ1-5 TRBD1 TRBV7-2 - TGTGCCAGCAGCTTAGAGGGGGCAGGGCAGCCCCAGCATTTT CASSLEGAGQPQHF
TRBJ2-7 - TRBV27 - TGTGCCAGCAGTCGACCCGGGGGGCGCGTCTCCGAGCAGTACTTC CASSRPGGRVSEQYF
TRBJ2-3 - TRBV6-1 - TGTGCCAGCAGTTTTACGGGTACGCAGTATTTT CASSFTGTQYF
TRBJ2-3 TRBD2 TRBV6-4 - TGTGCCAGCAGTGTAACTAGCGGGGCAGATACGCAGTATTTT CASSVTSGADTQYF
TRBJ1-3 TRBD1 TRBV30 - TGTGCCCTACTATGGGGACAGGTCACCTCTGGAAACACCATATATTTT CALLWGQVTSGNTIYF
TRBJ2-1 - TRBV5-5 once TGTGCCAGCAGCTTGGAGGTCGGCAGGCGAGCCTACAATGAGCAGTTCTTC CASSLEVGRRAYNEQFF
TRBJ2-1 TRBD2 TRBV9 - TGTGCCAGCAGCGTAGGCCCGGGACTAGCGGGCGGTGAGCAGTTCTTC CASSVGPGLAGGEQFF